This TCR beta chain was profiled in a study of blood T cell repertoires in COVID-19. In the study overall: Whether acute or convalescent, the COVID-19 samples came from the United States, Italy and Spain.

Produced via immunoSEQ multiplex PCR; TCRdb's table is partial and in-frame only. The repertoire holds about 150,000 clones, with less than 90% as singletons. Recruitment covered about two dozen US areas and drew participants whose ages spanned about 18 to 90 years. It was within 2 weeks before study entry that exposed participants met a COVID-19 case. The source is a woman aged 45-60 years who had been exposed to COVID-19. The sequenced sample consisted of PBMCs or T cells enriched from blood (not recorded which).

CDR3 amino acids: CASRGGDEKLFF. The CDR3 region has the DNA TGTGCCAGTAGGGGGGGAGATGAAAAACTGTTTTTT. The gene calls are TRBV19 and TRBJ1-4; possible D gene TRBD1, 5 bases. V lost 6 bases to trimming and J lost 6 bases, with 8 bases between them. Germline V gives CDR1 LNHDA, CDR2 SQIVND (reference sequence). The CDR3 spans 12 residues. The whole variable domain, filled in from reference TRBV19 and TRBJ1-4, reads DGGITQSPKYLFRKEGQNVTLSCEQNLNHDAMYWYRQDPGQGLRLIYYSQIVNDFQKGDIAEGYSVSREKKESFPLTVTSAQKNPTAFYLCASRGGDEKLFFGSGTQLSVL.